This T cell receptor (beta chain) was obtained from a study of blood T cell repertoires in COVID-19. Study-wide context: Whether acute or convalescent, the COVID-19 samples came from the United States, Italy and Spain. T cells, B-cell-depleted T cells, or PBMCs provided the cDNA or gDNA that served as material.

V dropped 3 bases and J dropped 9; count of bases not matched to a gene: 5. CDR3 length equals 14 residues. Per germline, CDR1 LNHDA and CDR2 SQIVND (reference sequence). As processed by the authors: Scientists estimated how many nucleated cells there were by amplifying reference gene primers. Profiling relied on immunoSEQ multiplex PCR, and the TCRdb table lists in-frame clones only, not all of them. From that table come the V and J calls and clone size; the DNA was used to work out D and trimming. The sample includes roughly 120,000 clones, approximately 84% seen only once; the top ten take approximately 1.5%.

The gene calls are TRBV19 and TRBJ1-6; TRBD1 aligns across 7 bases. The source of this sequence is a man aged 35-49 years with acute or convalescent COVID-19. Sequenced material: peripheral blood. As DNA, the CDR3 is TGTGCCAGTAGTATCTGGCAGGGGGGTTCACCCCTCCACTTT. As protein: CASSIWQGGSPLHF.